This entry is about one T cell receptor (beta chain). These data are taken from a study of blood T cells in healthy people across ages. V was shortened by 1 base and J by 9 bases, with 11 bases between the two germline ends. This CDR3 is built from 13 residues. Germline V lookup: CDR1 SGHKS, CDR2 YYEKEE (reference sequence). For the second PCR, which ran for about 7 to 11 cycles, a sample-barcoded 5' primer and a J-beta primer mix were used. TCRdb analysed the 5' RACE reads with MiXCR anew, one entry per CDR3 protein. The data show roughly 720,000 distinct CDR3 sequences, approximately 53% seen once. The chain links TRBV5-5 to TRBJ2-4; a weak D match, TRBD1 (5 bases). The receptor's source is an elderly man in good health. The sequencing input was blood. CDR3 DNA sequence: TGTGCCAGCAGCTTGAGGGGTGCGAGCATTCAGTACTTC. This translates into CASSLRGASIQYF.